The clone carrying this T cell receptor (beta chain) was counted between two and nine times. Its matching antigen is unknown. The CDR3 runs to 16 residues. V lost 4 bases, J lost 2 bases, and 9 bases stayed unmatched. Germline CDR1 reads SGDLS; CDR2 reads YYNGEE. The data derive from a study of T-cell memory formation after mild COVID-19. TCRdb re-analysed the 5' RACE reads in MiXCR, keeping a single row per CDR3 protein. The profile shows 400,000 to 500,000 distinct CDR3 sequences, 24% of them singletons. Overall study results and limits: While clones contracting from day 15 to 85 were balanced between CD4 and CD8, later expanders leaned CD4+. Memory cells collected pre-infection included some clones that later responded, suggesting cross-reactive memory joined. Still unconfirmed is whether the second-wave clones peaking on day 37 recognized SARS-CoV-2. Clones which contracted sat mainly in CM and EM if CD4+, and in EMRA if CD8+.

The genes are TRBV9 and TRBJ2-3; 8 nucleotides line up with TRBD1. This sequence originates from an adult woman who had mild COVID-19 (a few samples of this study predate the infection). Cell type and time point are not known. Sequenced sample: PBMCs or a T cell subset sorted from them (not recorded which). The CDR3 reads CASSLGQAPYTDTQYF. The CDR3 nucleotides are TGTGCCAGCAGCCTGGGACAGGCCCCTTACACAGATACGCAGTATTTT. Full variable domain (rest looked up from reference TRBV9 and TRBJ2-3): DSGVTQTPKHLITATGQRVTLRCSPRSGDLSVYWYQQSLDQGLQFLIQYYNGEERAKGNILERFSAQQFPDLHSELNLSSLELGDSALYFCASSLGQAPYTDTQYFGPGTRLTVL.